Below are 25 T cell receptor beta chains sequenced from a single sample in a study of T cells in tumors after PD-1 blockade. The assay was immunoSEQ multiplex PCR, and TCRdb's table has in-frame clones only and misses some. The repertoire holds over 20,000 clones, with about 84% as singletons. The sample was PBMCs, taken after anti-PD-1 treatment. Receptor source: a human donor with basal cell carcinoma.

There are a few counts of this clone. This chain uses TRBV5-8 with TRBJ1-6, with 10 bases aligning to TRBD1. V gave up 0 bases and J gave up 9 bases; unmatched junction bases: 3. The CDR3 is made up of 15 amino acids. Germline V gene lookup returns CDR1 SGHTS and CDR2 YDEGEE. CDR3 residues: CASSLGGQGSSPLHF. In DNA, the CDR3 is TGTGCCAGCAGCTTGGGGGGACAGGGGAGTTCACCCCTCCACTTT.

This CDR3 is CASSPGANSGNTIYF. Here the CDR3 DNA reads TGTGCCAGCTCACCAGGCGCCAACTCTGGAAACACCATATATTTT. The chain is built from TRBV18 and TRBJ1-3; D gene ambiguous. From germline, CDR1 is KGHSH and CDR2 LQKENI. With 2 bases removed from V and 0 bases from J, the gap between germline ends came to 8 bases. The CDR3 extends over 15 amino acids.

The V and J genes are TRBV10-3 and TRBJ1-1, with 8 bases matching TRBD1. Germline CDR1 ENHRY, CDR2 SYGVKD. J was trimmed by 5 bases and V by 4 bases; bases with no gene match: 6. There are 14 residues in the CDR3. The CDR3 protein is CAISVEQGETEAFF. In nucleotides, the CDR3 is TGTGCCATCAGTGTTGAACAGGGGGAGACTGAAGCTTTCTTT.

This chain joins TRBV12-3 or TRBV12-4 and TRBJ2-1, with 7 nucleotides matching TRBD1. With 5 bases clipped from V and 14 bases from J, the junction kept 6 bases outside the gene matches. The CDR3 covers 11 residues. This CDR3 is CASSTTGTEFF. CDR3 in DNA: TGTGCCAGCAGTACGACAGGGACGGAGTTCTTC.

The chain links TRBV28 to TRBJ2-7; D gene unclear. Germline V gene lookup returns CDR1 MDHEN and CDR2 SYDVKM. The CDR3 has 13 amino acids. With 2 bases removed from V and 9 bases from J, the gap between germline ends came to 14 bases. The CDR3 DNA follows: TGTGCCAGCAGTTTACTTTCATTAGGTGGGCAGTACTTC. It yields the protein CASSLLSLGGQYF.

This chain connects TRBV12-3 or TRBV12-4 to TRBJ2-7; D ambiguous. The CDR3 loop spans 12 amino acids. Trimming took off 3 bases at V and 5 bases at J, with 8 bases between the two ends. The CDR3 region has the DNA TGTGCCAGCAGTTTGGGCCCCCACGAGCAGTACTTC. Its protein is CASSLGPHEQYF.

The chain recombines TRBV30 with TRBJ2-7; D is unresolved. The CDR3 has 12 residues. CDR1 and CDR2 from the germline V gene are GTSNPN and SVGIG (reference sequence). The V gene lost 2 bases and the J gene lost 7 bases, with 12 bases spanning the gap. CDR3 sequence (DNA): TGTGCCTGGAGTTATCATAAGATGGAGCAGTACTTC. Amino acids: CAWSYHKMEQYF.

This chain connects TRBV12-3 or TRBV12-4 to TRBJ2-7; D gene uncertain. Trimming removed 3 bases from V and 6 bases from J, with 9 bases in between. This CDR3 is 12 amino acids long. The CDR3 loop is CASSFGFGEQYF. In DNA form, the CDR3 reads TGTGCCAGCAGTTTTGGGTTCGGCGAGCAGTACTTC.

A few counts support this clone. The chain employs TRBV6-5 and TRBJ1-2, with D unclear. The V end lost 5 bases, the J end lost 4 bases, and 11 bases lay between the germline ends. The CDR3 length is 13 residues. Germline V CDR1 and CDR2: MNHEY, SVGAGI. The DNA of the CDR3 is TGTGCCAGCAGTCTCGGGTCTCTCTATGGCTACACCTTC. Translated, it gives CASSLGSLYGYTF.

The CDR3 region has the DNA TGCGCCACCTCTGTCCCAGGGGAATGGAATGAGCAGTTCTTC. Its translation: CATSVPGEWNEQFF. The rearrangement joins TRBV5-1 to TRBJ2-1, with a weak D call TRBD1 (6 bases). The CDR3 contains 14 residues. The V end lost 9 bases, the J end lost 7 bases, and 20 bases lay between the germline ends. Per germline, CDR1 SGHRS and CDR2 YFSETQ.

The V gene is TRBV25-1, the J gene TRBJ1-1; weak D call: TRBD1 (5 bases). Germline loops: CDR1 MGHDK, CDR2 SYGVNS. The CDR3 is made up of 15 amino acids. V dropped 2 bases and J dropped 1 base, with 11 bases sitting between them. The CDR3 nucleotides are TGTGCCAGCAGTGAAGGGGGACGGAAGAACACTGAAGCTTTCTTT. Amino acid sequence: CASSEGGRKNTEAFF.

This clone was found once. The V call is TRBV4-2, the J call TRBJ2-3, with TRBD1 identical over 8 bases. Germline values: CDR1 LGHNA, CDR2 YNFKEQ. This CDR3 is built from 15 residues. The trim removed 5 bases at V and 0 bases at J, leaving 4 bases unmatched. This CDR3 is CASSETGGSTDTQYF. Written as DNA, the CDR3 is TGTGCCAGCAGCGAAACAGGGGGTAGCACAGATACGCAGTATTTT.

This clone was recorded only once. The chain joins TRBV27 to TRBJ1-5, with unresolved D. V dropped 5 bases and J dropped 0 bases, with 8 bases sitting between them. The CDR3 is 14 residues long. Germline V gene sequence: CDR1 MNHEY, CDR2 SMNVEV (reference sequence). The CDR3 spells CASSMGYSNQPQHF. In DNA, the CDR3 is TGTGCCAGCAGTATGGGATATAGCAATCAGCCCCAGCATTTT.

The chain uses TRBV27 and TRBJ1-1; D ambiguous. CDR3 length equals 13 residues. Trimming took 5 bases from V and 4 from J, leaving 11 bases between them. Looked up from germline, CDR1 is MNHEY and CDR2 is SMNVEV (reference sequence). The CDR3 sequence: CASSRAGGTEAFF. The CDR3 coding sequence is TGTGCCAGCAGTCGGGCCGGAGGCACTGAAGCTTTCTTT.

Points on this clone: The germline gene is not matched at one end of the junction; a read error may be the cause. The J gene is TRBJ1-2, the V gene TRBV7-9; D unclear. Germline V gene lookup returns CDR1 SEHNR and CDR2 FQNEAQ (reference sequence). The CDR3 is 12 amino acids. CDR3 DNA: TGTGCCAGCAGCTTAGGCCGGTTGGACGCAGACTTC. Translation gives CASSLGRLDADF.

This chain connects TRBV7-9 to TRBJ1-5, with 9 bases that match TRBD1. J gave up 0 bases and V 4 bases, and 4 bases lay outside the gene matches. Looked up from germline, CDR1 is SEHNR and CDR2 is FQNEAQ (reference sequence). The CDR3 covers 16 residues. The CDR3 sequence: CASSSGTGFSNQPQHF. CDR3 DNA sequence: TGTGCCAGCAGCTCCGGGACAGGGTTTAGCAATCAGCCCCAGCATTTT.

The chain recombines TRBV6-5 with TRBJ2-1; either TRBD1 or TRBD2 may supply D (5 bases each). The CDR3 contains 14 residues. The germline V gene has CDR1 MNHEY and CDR2 SVGAGI. Between the trimmed V and J ends, which lost 4 bases and 6 bases, there was a span of 13 bases. CDR3 sequence reads: CASSFTGTINEQFF. CDR3 sequence (DNA): TGTGCCAGCAGTTTCACCGGGACGATCAATGAGCAGTTCTTC.

The chain joins TRBV5-7 to TRBJ2-4, with TRBD1 identical over 8 bases. TRBV5-7 is reported as an ORF; its role is uncertain. With V trimmed by 5 bases and J by 5 bases, 12 bases remained unmatched. The CDR3 is 16 amino acids. CDR3 region: CASRKGQVSSQNIQYF. CDR3 coding DNA: TGTGCCAGCAGGAAGGGACAGGTGTCGTCTCAAAACATTCAGTACTTC.

The V call is TRBV10-3, the J call TRBJ1-6, with D possibly TRBD1 on 6 matching bases. There are 15 residues in the CDR3. Germline V lookup: CDR1 ENHRY, CDR2 SYGVKD. Trimming took 8 bases from V and 5 from J, leaving 16 bases between them. CDR3 bases: TGTGCCATCGGGGGATGGGGGGCTGATAATTCACCCCTCCACTTT. Translating it yields CAIGGWGADNSPLHF.

This chain joins TRBV27 and TRBJ2-7; 9 bases map to TRBD1. The length of the CDR3 is 16 residues. The junction had 11 bases not matched to a gene; V was cut back by 4 bases and J by 4 bases. The germline V gene encodes CDR1 MNHEY and CDR2 SMNVEV (reference sequence). CDR3 protein: CASSWKGQGSSYEQYF. The CDR3, as DNA: TGTGCCAGCAGTTGGAAAGGACAGGGGTCCTCATACGAGCAGTACTTC.

This clone was seen just once. The chain employs TRBV18 and TRBJ2-3; D may be TRBD2 (6 bases). CDR3 length: 15 residues. Germline V gene data show CDR1 as KGHSH and CDR2 as LQKENI. V was shortened by 4 bases and J by 0 bases, with 11 bases between the two germline ends. The CDR3 coding sequence is TGTGCCAGCTCACTGGGACTCACTAGCACAGATACGCAGTATTTT. Protein: CASSLGLTSTDTQYF.

The genes are TRBV30 and TRBJ2-3; 10 bases match TRBD2. Unmatched junction bases numbered 14, after V lost 5 bases and J lost 3 bases. Per germline, CDR1 GTSNPN and CDR2 SVGIG (reference sequence). The CDR3 spans 17 residues. The CDR3 loop reads CAWVFVSGGPSTDTQYF. In nucleotides, the CDR3 is TGTGCCTGGGTCTTCGTTAGCGGGGGGCCCTCTACAGATACGCAGTATTTT.

This rearrangement joins TRBV10-3 to TRBJ2-3; D is perhaps TRBD1 (6 bases). CDR3 size: 13 residues. Looked up from germline, CDR1 is ENHRY and CDR2 is SYGVKD. Trimming took 5 bases from V and 5 from J, leaving 11 bases between them. CDR3 coding DNA: TGTGCCATCAGTCGTAAGACAGGAGATACGCAGTATTTT. Protein: CAISRKTGDTQYF.

CDR3 amino acids: CASSQEDSQVHEQYF. Written as DNA, the CDR3 is TGTGCCAGCAGCCAAGAAGACAGTCAAGTGCACGAGCAGTACTTC. This chain uses TRBV3-1 (or the pseudogene TRBV3-2) with TRBJ2-7; D may be TRBD1 (5 bases). Trimming shortened V by 0 bases and J by 5 bases, and 14 bases separated the two germline ends. The CDR3 runs 15 residues. The germline gives CDR1 LGHDT, CDR2 YNNKEL (reference sequence).

The CDR3 loop is CASSLRETGANVLTF. The CDR3 DNA follows: TGTGCCAGCAGCTTGAGGGAAACTGGGGCCAACGTCCTGACTTTC. The chain recombines TRBV11-3 with TRBJ2-6, with D possibly TRBD2 on 5 matching bases. Germline V gene lookup returns CDR1 SGHNT and CDR2 YENEEA. The CDR3 has 15 amino acids. Between the trimmed V and J ends, which lost 3 bases and 2 bases, there was a span of 8 bases.